Included here is one T cell receptor (beta chain) sequence, with context. Its binding antigen is unknown. Base qualities are not at hand, and no much larger clone is one base apart. This specimen belongs to a study of OX40 agonist ivuxolimab in advanced cancers. Looking at the study overall: Ivuxolimab was an agonistic, fully human IgG2 monoclonal antibody directed against OX40 (CD134), a costimulatory receptor. Peripheral TCRbeta sequencing aimed to test whether ivuxolimab altered TCR sequence diversity and caused clonal T-cell expansion. Among the approximately 54 dose-escalation patients, about 19 had hepatocellular carcinoma, roughly 15 melanoma, 9 renal cell carcinoma and 9 head and neck cancer. Patients were allowed to have had prior anti-PD-1, anti-PD-L1 or anti-CTLA-4 therapy, and about 40% of the dose-escalation patients had been treated with checkpoint inhibitors. The paper describes the monotherapy dose-escalation part (N of about 57 patients) of the phase I trial of ivuxolimab. Intravenous ivuxolimab was administered to patients every 2 weeks at six dose levels: 0.01, 0.1, 0.3, 1.5, 3 and 10 mg/kg. Partial responses were achieved by three dose-escalation patients, of whom one had hepatocellular carcinoma and two had cutaneous melanoma. In the dose-escalation cohort, roughly four fifths of patients were male, and the mean age was roughly 60 years, with a range of about 23 to 85.

For sequencing of the TCRbeta CDR3 region, genomic DNA was extracted from the sorted cells. The immunoSEQ Assay was used to sequence the TCRbeta CDR3 regions. As stored in TCRdb, this immuneACCESS dataset retains in-frame rearrangements with V and J assigned. A fraction of the clones does not appear; measured against another copy, unresolved V genes explain less than half of the discrepancy, and the remainder lacks a known reason. The sample table contains under 85,000 clones; only one count was recorded for 88% of them. The leading ten clones occupy about 0.45% of the sample. Patients with autoimmune disease history or receiving systemic immunosuppression were excluded from the trial. Peripheral blood for TCR sequencing was collected from all dose cohorts at baseline, on cycle 4 day 1, and on cycle 7 day 1. The samples were taken from a phase I, first-in-human, multicenter, open-label dose-escalation trial of ivuxolimab. Adults with locally advanced or metastatic melanoma, renal cell, hepatocellular, or head and neck squamous cell carcinoma were enrolled in the trial. Before TCR sequencing, CD4+ and CD8+ T cells were separately sorted from peripheral blood.

The full study reports these points: In partial responders in the 0.1-3.0 mg/kg groups, normalized peripheral clonal expansion was found to be among the lowest, especially among CD8+ T cells. At doses of 0.1 to 3.0 mg/kg, clonal expansion of both CD4+ and CD8+ blood T cells was observed from baseline to week 6. The antigen specificity of the clonally expanded peripheral T cells was not determined. Low levels of normalized T-cell clonal expansion were also seen in some nonresponding patients. After ivuxolimab, CD8+ T cells had more expanded clones than CD4+ T cells on average.

This clonotype was obtained from an adult with an advanced solid tumor such as melanoma, head and neck, liver or kidney cancer. The source material was CD4+ or CD8+ T cells sorted from blood, sampled in a trial of the OX40 agonist ivuxolimab.

Here the CDR3 is given as CASSYKNSYEQYF. In nucleotides, the sequence is TGTGCCAGCAGTTACAAGAATTCCTACGAGCAGTACTTC. The V and J segments used are TRBV6-5 and TRBJ2-7; a confident D gene designation cannot be given. The CDR1 and CDR2 encoded by the germline V gene are MNHEY and SVGAGI. The CDR3 runs 13 amino acids, cysteine and phenylalanine included. The read is trimmed to its CDR3 DNA, 39 bases read in frame from base 1. Cut back by 2 bases and 1 base, the V and J ends lie 6 bases apart.